This T cell receptor (beta chain) was obtained from a study of blood T cell repertoires in COVID-19. Study-level information: COVID-19 samples, acute and convalescent, were from the United States, Italy and Spain.

TCRdb's table, derived via immunoSEQ multiplex PCR, lists solely in-frame clones and lacks some. The sample yields tens of thousands of clones, more than 85% seen once. V dropped 6 bases and J dropped 3; count of bases not matched to a gene: 10. The CDR3 runs to 15 residues. CDR1 is MDHEN, CDR2 SYDVKM, per germline. The clonotype comes from a human donor in a cohort sampled during active COVID-19. The chain couples TRBV28 to TRBJ1-2; 7 bases match TRBD1. Sequencing used peripheral blood. CDR3 coding DNA: TGTGCCAGCAGATCCGAGGGGCAGGGGGACTATGGCTACACCTTC. Translated, it gives CASRSEGQGDYGYTF.